This T cell receptor (beta chain) was sequenced in a study of PD-1 blockade in classical Hodgkin lymphoma. Generated by immunoSEQ multiplex PCR, the TCRdb table keeps only in-frame clones and is missing some. Of around 17,000 clones in the sample, roughly 85% are singletons; the top ten hold approximately 15%. Time point indicated: cycle 4 day 1 (C4D1), after five to seven weeks of nivolumab. Every patient relapsed after autologous stem cell transplantation, and brentuximab vedotin exposure varied. Trimming removed 3 bases from V and 4 bases from J, with 13 bases in between. The germline V gene encodes CDR1 LNHDA and CDR2 SQIVND (reference sequence). The CDR3 totals 15 residues.

Source: peripheral blood mononuclear cells (PBMCs), taken before the fourth cycle of nivolumab. This chain connects TRBV19 to TRBJ2-1; D is undetermined. This sequence originates from a human donor with classical Hodgkin lymphoma. As DNA, the CDR3 is TGTGCCAGTAGTATTCCTCCCCTTTCTTACAATGAGCAGTTCTTC. Protein product: CASSIPPLSYNEQFF.